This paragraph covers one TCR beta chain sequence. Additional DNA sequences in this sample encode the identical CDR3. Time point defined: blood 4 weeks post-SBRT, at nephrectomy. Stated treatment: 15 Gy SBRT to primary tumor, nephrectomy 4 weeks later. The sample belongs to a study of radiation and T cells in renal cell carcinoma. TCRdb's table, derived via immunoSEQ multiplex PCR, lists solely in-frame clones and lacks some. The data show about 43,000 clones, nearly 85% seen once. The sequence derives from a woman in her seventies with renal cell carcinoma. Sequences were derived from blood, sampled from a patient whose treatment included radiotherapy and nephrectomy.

The CDR3 DNA is TGTGCCAGCAGTGAAGCGAGTTTGGGGTACGAGCAGTACTTC. Residues: CASSEASLGYEQYF. This sequence joins TRBV6-1 and TRBJ2-7; D not certain. CDR1 and CDR2 (germline): MNHNS, SASEGT. The CDR3 runs 14 residues. V was trimmed by 0 bases and J by 4 bases, leaving 10 bases between them.